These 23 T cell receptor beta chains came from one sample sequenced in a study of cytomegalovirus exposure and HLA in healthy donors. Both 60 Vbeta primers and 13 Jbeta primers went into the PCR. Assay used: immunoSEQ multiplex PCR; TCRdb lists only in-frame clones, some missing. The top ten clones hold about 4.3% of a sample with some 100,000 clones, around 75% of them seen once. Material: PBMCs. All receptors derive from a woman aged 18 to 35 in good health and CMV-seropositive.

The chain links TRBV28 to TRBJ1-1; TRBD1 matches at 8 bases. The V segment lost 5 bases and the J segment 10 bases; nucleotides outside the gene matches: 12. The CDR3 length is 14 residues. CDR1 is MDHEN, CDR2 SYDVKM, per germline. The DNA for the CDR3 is TGTGCCAGCAGTACAATCGTCTCAGGGGGCGGAGCTTTCTTT. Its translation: CASSTIVSGGGAFF.

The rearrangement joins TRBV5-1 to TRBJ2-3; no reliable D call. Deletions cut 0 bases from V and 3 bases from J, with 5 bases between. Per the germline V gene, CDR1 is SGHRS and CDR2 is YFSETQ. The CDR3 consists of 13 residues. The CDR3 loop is CASSLAGTDTQYF. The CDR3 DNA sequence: TGCGCCAGCAGCTTGGCCGGTACAGATACGCAGTATTTT.

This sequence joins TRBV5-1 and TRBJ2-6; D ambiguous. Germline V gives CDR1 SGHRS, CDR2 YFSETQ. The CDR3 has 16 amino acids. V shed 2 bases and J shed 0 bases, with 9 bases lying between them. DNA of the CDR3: TGCGCCAGCAGCTTCAATTCACTCTCTGGGGCCAACGTCCTGACTTTC. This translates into CASSFNSLSGANVLTF.

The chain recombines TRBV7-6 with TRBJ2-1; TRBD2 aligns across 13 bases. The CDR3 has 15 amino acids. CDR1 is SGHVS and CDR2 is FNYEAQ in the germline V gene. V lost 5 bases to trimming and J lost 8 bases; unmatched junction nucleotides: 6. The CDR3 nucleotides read TGTGCCAGCAGCCAGTTGGGACTAGCGGGATATGAGCAGTTCTTC. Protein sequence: CASSQLGLAGYEQFF.

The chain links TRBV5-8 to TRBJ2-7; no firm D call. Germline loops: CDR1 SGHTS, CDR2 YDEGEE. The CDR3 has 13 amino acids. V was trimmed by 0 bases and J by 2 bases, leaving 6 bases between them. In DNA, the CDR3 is TGTGCCAGCAGCTTGGAACTGGCCTACGAGCAGTACTTC. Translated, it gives CASSLELAYEQYF.

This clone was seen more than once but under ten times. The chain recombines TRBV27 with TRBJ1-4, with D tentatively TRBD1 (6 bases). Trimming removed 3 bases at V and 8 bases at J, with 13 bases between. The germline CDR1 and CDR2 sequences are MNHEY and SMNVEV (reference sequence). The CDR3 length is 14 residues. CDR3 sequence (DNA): TGTGCCAGCAGTTTTGGGGGGGCGGGAGAAAAACTGTTTTTT. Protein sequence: CASSFGGAGEKLFF.

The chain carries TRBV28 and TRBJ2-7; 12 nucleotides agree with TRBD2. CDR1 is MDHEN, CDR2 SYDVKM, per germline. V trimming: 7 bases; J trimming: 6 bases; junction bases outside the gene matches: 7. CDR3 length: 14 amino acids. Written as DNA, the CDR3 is TGTGCCAGCACCTTACTAGCGGGAGGCGGCGAGCAGTACTTC. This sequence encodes CASTLLAGGGEQYF.

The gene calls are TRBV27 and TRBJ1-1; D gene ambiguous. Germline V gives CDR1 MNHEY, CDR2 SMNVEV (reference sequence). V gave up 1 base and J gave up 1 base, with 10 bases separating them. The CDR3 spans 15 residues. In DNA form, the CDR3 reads TGTGCCAGCAGTTTATACCGGGAGCCGAACACTGAAGCTTTCTTT. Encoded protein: CASSLYREPNTEAFF.

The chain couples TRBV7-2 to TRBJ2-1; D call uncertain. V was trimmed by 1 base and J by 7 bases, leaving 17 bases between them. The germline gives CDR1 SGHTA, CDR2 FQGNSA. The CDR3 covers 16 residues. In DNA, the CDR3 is TGTGCCAGCAGCTTAGTGTTCTCCAGCCTAGGAAATGAGCAGTTCTTC. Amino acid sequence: CASSLVFSSLGNEQFF. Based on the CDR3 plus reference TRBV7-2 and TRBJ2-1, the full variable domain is GAGVSQSPSNKVTEKGKDVELRCDPISGHTALYWYRQSLGQGLEFLIYFQGNSAPDKSGLPSDRFSAERTGGSVSTLTIQRTQQEDSAVYLCASSLVFSSLGNEQFFGPGTRLTVL.

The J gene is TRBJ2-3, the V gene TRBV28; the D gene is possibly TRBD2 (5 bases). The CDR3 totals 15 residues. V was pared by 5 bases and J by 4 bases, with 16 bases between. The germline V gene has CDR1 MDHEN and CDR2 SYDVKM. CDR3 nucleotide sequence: TGTGCCAGCAGTGCTGCTCTCAAGGAGGCAGATACGCAGTATTTT. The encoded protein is CASSAALKEADTQYF.

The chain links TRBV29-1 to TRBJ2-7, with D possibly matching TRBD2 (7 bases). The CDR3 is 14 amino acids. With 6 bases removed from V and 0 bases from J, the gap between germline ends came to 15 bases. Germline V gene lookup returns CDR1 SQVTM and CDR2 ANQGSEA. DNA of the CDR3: TGCAGCGTGGGGGGGCCGAGGAGCTCCTACGAGCAGTACTTC. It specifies CSVGGPRSSYEQYF.

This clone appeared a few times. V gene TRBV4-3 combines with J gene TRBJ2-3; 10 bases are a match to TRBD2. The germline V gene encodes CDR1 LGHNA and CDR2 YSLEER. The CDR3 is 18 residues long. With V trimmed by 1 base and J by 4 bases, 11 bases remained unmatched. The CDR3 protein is CASSQGLTSGYRADTQYF. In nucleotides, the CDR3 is TGCGCCAGCAGCCAAGGGTTGACTAGCGGGTACAGGGCAGATACGCAGTATTTT.

This CDR3 is CASSLEGVGANVLTF. CDR3 bases: TGTGCCAGCAGTTTAGAAGGGGTTGGGGCCAACGTCCTGACTTTC. The genes are TRBV28 and TRBJ2-6; D might be TRBD1 (5 bases). Germline assignment: CDR1 MDHEN and CDR2 SYDVKM. This CDR3 is 15 amino acids long. The V gene lost 2 bases and the J gene lost 3 bases, with 8 bases spanning the gap.

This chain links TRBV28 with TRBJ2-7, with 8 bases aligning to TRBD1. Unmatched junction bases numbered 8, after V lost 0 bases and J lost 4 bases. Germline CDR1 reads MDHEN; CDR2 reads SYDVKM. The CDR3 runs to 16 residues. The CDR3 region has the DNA TGTGCCAGCAGTTTATGGGGCATGGACAGGGCTTACGAGCAGTACTTC. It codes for CASSLWGMDRAYEQYF.

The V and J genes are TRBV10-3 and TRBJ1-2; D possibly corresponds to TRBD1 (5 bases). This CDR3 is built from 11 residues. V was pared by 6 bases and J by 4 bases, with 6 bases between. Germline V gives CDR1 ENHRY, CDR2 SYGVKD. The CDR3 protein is CAIRDSYGYTF. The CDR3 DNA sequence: TGTGCCATCAGAGACAGCTATGGCTACACCTTC.

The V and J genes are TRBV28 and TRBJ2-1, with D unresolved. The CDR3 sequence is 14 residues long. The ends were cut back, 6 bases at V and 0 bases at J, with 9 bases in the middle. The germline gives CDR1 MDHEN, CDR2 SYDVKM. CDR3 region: CASRSPSSYNEQFF. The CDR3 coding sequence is TGTGCCAGCAGGTCTCCGAGCTCCTACAATGAGCAGTTCTTC. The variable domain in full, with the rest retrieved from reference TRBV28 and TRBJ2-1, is DVKVTQSSRYLVKRTGEKVFLECVQDMDHENMFWYRQDPGLGLRLIYFSYDVKMKEKGDIPEGYSVSREKKERFSLILESASTNQTSMYLCASRSPSSYNEQFFGPGTRLTVL.

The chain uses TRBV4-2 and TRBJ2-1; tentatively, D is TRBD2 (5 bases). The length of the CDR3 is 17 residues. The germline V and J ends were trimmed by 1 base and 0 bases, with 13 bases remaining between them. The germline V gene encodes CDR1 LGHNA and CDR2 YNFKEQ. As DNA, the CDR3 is TGTGCCAGCAGCCAAGGAAGAGACTACCGCTCCTACAATGAGCAGTTCTTC. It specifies CASSQGRDYRSYNEQFF.

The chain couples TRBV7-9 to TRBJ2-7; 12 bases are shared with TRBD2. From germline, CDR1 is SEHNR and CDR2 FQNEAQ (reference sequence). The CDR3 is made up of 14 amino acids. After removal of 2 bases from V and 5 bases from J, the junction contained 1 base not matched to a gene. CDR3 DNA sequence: TGTGCCAGCAGCTTACTAGCGGGAGGGCACGAGCAGTACTTC. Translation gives CASSLLAGGHEQYF. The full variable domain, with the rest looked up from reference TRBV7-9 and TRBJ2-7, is DTGVSQNPRHKITKRGQNVTFRCDPISEHNRLYWYRQTLGQGPEFLTYFQNEAQLEKSRLLSDRFSAERPKGSFSTLEIQRTEQGDSAMYLCASSLLAGGHEQYFGPGTRLTVT.

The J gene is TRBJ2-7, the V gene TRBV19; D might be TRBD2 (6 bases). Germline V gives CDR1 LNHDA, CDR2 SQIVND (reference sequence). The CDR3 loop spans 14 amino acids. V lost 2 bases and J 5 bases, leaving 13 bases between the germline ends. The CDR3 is CASSITGDTHEQYF. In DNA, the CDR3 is TGTGCCAGTAGTATAACGGGAGATACCCACGAGCAGTACTTC.

CDR3 in DNA: TGTGCCAGCAGCGCGCACAATGAGCAGTTCTTC. This gives the protein CASSAHNEQFF. V gene TRBV6-4 combines with J gene TRBJ2-1; D call uncertain. Per germline, CDR1 MRHNA and CDR2 SNTAGT. Deletions cut 6 bases from V and 5 bases from J, with 5 bases between. The CDR3 has 11 amino acids.

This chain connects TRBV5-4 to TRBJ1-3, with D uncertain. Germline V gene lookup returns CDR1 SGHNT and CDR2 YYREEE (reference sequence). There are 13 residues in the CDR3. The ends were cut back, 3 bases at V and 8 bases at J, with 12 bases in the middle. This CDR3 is CASSSRGEDTIYF. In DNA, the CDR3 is TGTGCCAGCAGCTCAAGAGGTGAAGACACCATATATTTT.

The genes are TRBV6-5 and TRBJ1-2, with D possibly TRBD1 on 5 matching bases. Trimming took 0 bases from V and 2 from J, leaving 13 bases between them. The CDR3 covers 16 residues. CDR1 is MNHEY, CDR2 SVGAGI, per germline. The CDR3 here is CASSYSFAGSNYGYTF. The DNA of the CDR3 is TGTGCCAGCAGTTACTCGTTTGCAGGGTCCAACTATGGCTACACCTTC.

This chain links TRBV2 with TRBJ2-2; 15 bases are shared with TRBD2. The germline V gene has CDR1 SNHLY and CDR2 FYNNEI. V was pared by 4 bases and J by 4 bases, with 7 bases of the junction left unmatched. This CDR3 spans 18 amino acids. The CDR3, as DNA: TGTGCCAGCAGTGGGACTAGCGGGAGGGCTGGGGGCACCGGGGAGCTGTTTTTT. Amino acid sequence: CASSGTSGRAGGTGELFF.